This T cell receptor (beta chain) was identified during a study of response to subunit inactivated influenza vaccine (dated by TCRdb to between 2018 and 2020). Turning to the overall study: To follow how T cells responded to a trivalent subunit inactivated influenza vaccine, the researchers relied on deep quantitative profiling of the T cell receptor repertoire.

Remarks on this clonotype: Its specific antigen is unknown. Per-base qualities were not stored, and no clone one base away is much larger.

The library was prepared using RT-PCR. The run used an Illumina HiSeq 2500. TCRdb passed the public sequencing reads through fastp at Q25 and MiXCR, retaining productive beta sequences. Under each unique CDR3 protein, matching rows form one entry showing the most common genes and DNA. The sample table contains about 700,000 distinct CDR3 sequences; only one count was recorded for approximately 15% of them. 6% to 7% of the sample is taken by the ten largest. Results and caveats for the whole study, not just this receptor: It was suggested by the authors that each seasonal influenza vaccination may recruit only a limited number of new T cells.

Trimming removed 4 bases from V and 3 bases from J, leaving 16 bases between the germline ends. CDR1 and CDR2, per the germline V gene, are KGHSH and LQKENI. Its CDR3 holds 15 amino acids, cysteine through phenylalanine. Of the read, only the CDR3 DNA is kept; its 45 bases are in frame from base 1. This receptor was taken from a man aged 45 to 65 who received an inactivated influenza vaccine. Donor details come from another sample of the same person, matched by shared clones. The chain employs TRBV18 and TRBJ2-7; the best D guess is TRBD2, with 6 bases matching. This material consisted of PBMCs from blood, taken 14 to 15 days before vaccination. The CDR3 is CASSLAAGGYYEQYF. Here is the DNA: TGTGCCAGCTCACTCGCCGCTGGGGGGTACTACGAGCAGTACTTC.